The TCR beta chain described here comes from a study of T cell repertoires in cytomegalovirus infection. Study-wide background: Carrying CMV and the relevant HLA type showed in public TCR beta signatures.

Looked up from germline, CDR1 is SGHNT and CDR2 is YYREEE (reference sequence). The CDR3 is 14 amino acids. Trimming took 1 base from V and 2 from J, leaving 9 bases between them. TCRdb re-called the reads with MiXCR, one entry per CDR3 protein. The profile covers 150,000 to 200,000 distinct CDR3 sequences, with approximately 15% appearing a single time and over 25% taken by the ten largest. This clonotype was counted only a few times. Sequencing was carried out using PBMCs. The chain is built from TRBV5-4 and TRBJ1-1; D gene unclear. The source is a human donor in good health (CMV status not recorded). Some clones in this sample may be carry-over from other donors' samples. The CDR3 reads CASSLSAGNTEAFF. The CDR3 nucleotides are TGTGCCAGCAGCTTGTCGGCGGGAAACACTGAAGCTTTCTTT.